This TCR beta chain was profiled in a study of tumor-infiltrating lymphocytes in localized non-small cell lung cancer. The count of this clone is one. The antigen remains unidentified. Study outcomes and limitations: Available tissue quantity limited TCR sequencing to a patient subset.

TCRdb keeps only in-frame clones here, not all; method: immunoSEQ multiplex PCR. The table includes some 13,000 clones, about 71% detected once. Trimming removed 2 bases from V and 1 base from J, with 3 bases in between. CDR1 and CDR2 (germline): ENHRY, SYGVKD. The CDR3 runs 12 residues. Material: uninvolved lung tissue not adjacent to the tumor. The chain combines TRBV10-3 with TRBJ2-7, with D hard to call. The sequence was collected from a human donor with non-small cell lung cancer. The CDR3, as DNA: TGTGCCATCAGTGAGCGATCCTACGAGCAGTACTTC. It yields the protein CAISERSYEQYF.